Listed here are 16 T cell receptor beta chains from one sample, sequenced in a study of blood T cell repertoires in COVID-19 (dated by TCRdb to 2019 to 2021). Libraries were constructed by the immunoSEQ multiplex PCR assay. In its TCRdb copy, this immuneACCESS table keeps in-frame sequences only and misses some clones. Where compared with another copy, unresolved V genes explain less than half of these, and the others have no known cause. This sample lists about 250,000 clones; more than 70% were detected once. Around 0.99% of the sample lies in the top ten. The sequenced sample consisted of peripheral blood. These receptors were collected from a woman aged 40-49 years who had recovered from COVID-19.

CDR3 region: CASSLSALPGTGELFF. CDR3 coding DNA: TGTGCCAGCAGCTTGTCAGCTCTCCCGGGGACCGGGGAGCTGTTTTTT. V and J are TRBV5-4 and TRBJ2-2; the D gene is possibly TRBD2 (5 bases). CDR3 length: 16 residues. Germline CDR1 is SGHNT and CDR2 is YYREEE (reference sequence). V was trimmed by 1 base and J by 5 bases, leaving 15 bases between them. Filled out from reference TRBV5-4 and TRBJ2-2, the complete variable domain reads ETGVTQSPTHLIKTRGQQVTLRCSSQSGHNTVSWYQQALGQGPQFIFQYYREEENGRGNFPPRFSGLQFPNYSSELNVNALELDDSALYLCASSLSALPGTGELFFGEGSRLTVL.

The V and J genes are TRBV24-1 and TRBJ2-1; the match to TRBD2 covers 14 bases. Germline CDR1 and CDR2: KGHDR and SFDVKD. V was pared by 4 bases and J by 9 bases, with 4 bases of the junction left unmatched. This CDR3 is built from 15 residues. The CDR3 loop reads CATSEGTSGSVEQFF. As DNA, the CDR3 is TGTGCCACCAGTGAGGGGACTAGCGGGAGTGTTGAGCAGTTCTTC.

J is TRBJ2-1 and V is TRBV7-6, with 7 bases fitting TRBD2. The CDR3 is 15 amino acids. Trimming cost V 1 base and J 4 bases; bases outside gene matches: 4. Germline assignment: CDR1 SGHVS and CDR2 FNYEAQ. The CDR3 nucleotides read TGTGCCAGCAGCTTAGGGCGGGAGCGATACAATGAGCAGTTCTTC. Amino acid sequence: CASSLGRERYNEQFF.

The V gene is TRBV6-2 or TRBV6-3, the J gene TRBJ2-3, with 7 bases that match TRBD2. Trimming at V came to 0 bases and at J to 7 bases, leaving 13 bases not matched to a gene. This CDR3 comprises 17 residues. The V gene's germline CDR1 is MNHEY and CDR2 SVGEGT. Written as DNA, the CDR3 is TGTGCCAGCAGTTACTCGGGGCTAGCGGCCGGGATGAATACGCAGTATTTT. Its translation: CASSYSGLAAGMNTQYF.

The chain recombines TRBV5-1 with TRBJ2-2; D is undetermined. V was clipped by 0 bases and J by 1 base, with 7 bases between them. CDR1 is SGHRS and CDR2 is YFSETQ in the germline V gene. The CDR3 is 15 amino acids. CDR3 coding DNA: TGCGCCAGCAGCTTGGGCGAACTGAACACCGGGGAGCTGTTTTTT. It codes for CASSLGELNTGELFF.

The count of this clone is one. The V and J genes are TRBV7-8 and TRBJ1-5, with D perhaps TRBD1 (5 bases). The CDR3 covers 15 residues. V was trimmed by 5 bases and J by 4 bases, leaving 15 bases between them. CDR1 and CDR2 (germline): SGHVS, FQNEAQ. The CDR3 here is CASSNVGLGNQPQHF. In DNA form, the CDR3 reads TGTGCCAGCAGCAACGTGGGGCTAGGGAATCAGCCCCAGCATTTT.

J is TRBJ2-5 and V is TRBV6-2 or TRBV6-3; perhaps TRBD1 as D (5 bases). Trimming took 2 bases from V and 1 from J, leaving 17 bases between them. This CDR3 has 17 residues. The germline CDR1 and CDR2 sequences are MNHEY and SVGEGT. The CDR3 nucleotides are TGTGCCAGCAGTTACAGGGGCGGCGGAACGGGCCAAGAGACCCAGTACTTC. It encodes CASSYRGGGTGQETQYF.

The rearrangement joins TRBV13 to TRBJ2-7; 11 bases align to TRBD2. J was trimmed by 2 bases and V by 4 bases; bases with no gene match: 4. The CDR3 runs to 15 residues. The germline gives CDR1 PRHDT, CDR2 FYEKMQ (reference sequence). The chain's CDR3 is CASSWATSGAYEQYV. The CDR3 nucleotides read TGTGCCAGCAGCTGGGCGACTAGCGGGGCCTACGAGCAGTACGTC.

This clone showed up many times. The V call is TRBV15, the J call TRBJ1-6; D might be TRBD1 (5 bases). Trimming left V 3 bases short and J 7 bases short, with 10 bases between. CDR3 length: 14 amino acids. The germline V gene has CDR1 LNHNV and CDR2 YYDKDF (reference sequence). The CDR3 protein is CATSSEQENSPLHF. In DNA, the CDR3 is TGTGCCACCAGCAGCGAACAGGAAAATTCACCCCTCCACTTT.

V is TRBV12-3 or TRBV12-4 and J is TRBJ1-2; 11 nucleotides line up with TRBD1. There are 13 residues in the CDR3. The V gene end was trimmed by 4 bases and the J gene end by 8 bases; junction bases not matched to a gene: 3. This chain's CDR3 is CASSWTGGVGYTF. The CDR3 DNA reads as TGTGCCAGCAGTTGGACAGGGGGCGTCGGCTACACCTTC.

This chain joins TRBV9 and TRBJ2-1, with D perhaps matching TRBD1 (6 bases). CDR1 is SGDLS, CDR2 YYNGEE, per germline. Deletions cut 7 bases from V and 11 bases from J, with 7 bases between. This CDR3 is 9 amino acids long. CDR3 nucleotides: TGTGCCAGCGGACAGAAGCAGTTCTTC. It yields the protein CASGQKQFF.

The chain combines TRBV30 with TRBJ2-1; 8 nucleotides line up with TRBD2. The CDR3 runs to 15 residues. CDR1 GTSNPN and CDR2 SVGIG come from the germline V gene (reference sequence). The V segment lost 8 bases and the J segment 8 bases; nucleotides outside the gene matches: 17. The CDR3, as DNA: TGTGCCGCACGGGGGGGCAGGGGCTTGGTGGATGAGCAGTTCTTC. It translates to CAARGGRGLVDEQFF. The whole variable domain, filled in from reference TRBV30 and TRBJ2-1, reads SQTIHQWPATLVQPVGSPLSLECTVEGTSNPNLYWYRQAAGRGLQLLFYSVGIGQISSEVPQNLSASRPQDRQFILSSKKLLLSDSGFYLCAARGGRGLVDEQFFGPGTRLTVL.

The CDR3 loop is CASSPSGQGFFVTEAFF. For the CDR3, the DNA is TGCGCCAGCAGCCCTTCGGGACAGGGTTTTTTCGTCACTGAAGCTTTCTTT. The chain joins TRBV5-1 to TRBJ1-1; 9 bases match TRBD1. CDR3 length equals 17 residues. Per germline, CDR1 SGHRS and CDR2 YFSETQ. Trimming at V came to 4 bases and at J to 4 bases, leaving 14 bases not matched to a gene.

The CDR3 region is CASSTQGQGRQFF. For the CDR3, the DNA is TGTGCCAGCAGCACCCAGGGACAGGGTCGTCAGTTCTTC. J is TRBJ2-1 and V is TRBV11-3, with 9 bases identical to TRBD1. The CDR3 runs 13 residues. V trimming: 5 bases; J trimming: 13 bases; junction bases outside the gene matches: 9. Germline CDR1 and CDR2: SGHNT and YENEEA.

The chain joins TRBV18 to TRBJ1-2; D possibly corresponds to TRBD1 (6 bases). Trimming removed 3 bases at V and 0 bases at J, with 23 bases between. Per germline, CDR1 KGHSH and CDR2 LQKENI. The CDR3 sequence is 19 residues long. DNA of the CDR3: TGTGCCAGCTCACCCTCTGTGATCCTAACAGGGTCACCTAACTATGGCTACACCTTC. Translated: CASSPSVILTGSPNYGYTF.

The chain has TRBV29-1 and TRBJ1-1, with D maybe TRBD1 (5 bases). CDR1 and CDR2 (germline): SQVTM, ANQGSEA. This CDR3 region has 11 residues. The V end lost 7 bases, the J end lost 8 bases, and 14 bases lay between the germline ends. In DNA form, the CDR3 reads TGCAGCGGGTTTTGGGGGAGGGAAGCTTTCTTT. This codes for CSGFWGREAFF.